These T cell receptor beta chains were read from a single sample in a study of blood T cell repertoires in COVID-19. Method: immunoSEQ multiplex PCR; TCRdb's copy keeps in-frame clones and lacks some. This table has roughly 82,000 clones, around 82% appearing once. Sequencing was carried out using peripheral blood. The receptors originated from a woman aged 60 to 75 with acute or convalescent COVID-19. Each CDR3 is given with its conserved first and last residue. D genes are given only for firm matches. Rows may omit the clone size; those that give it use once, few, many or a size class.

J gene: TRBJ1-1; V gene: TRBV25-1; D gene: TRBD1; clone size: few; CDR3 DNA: TGTGCCAGCAGTCCAGGACAGGGTAGAACTTTCTTT; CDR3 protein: CASSPGQGRTFF
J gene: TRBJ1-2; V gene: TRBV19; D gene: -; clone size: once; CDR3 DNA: TGTGCCAGTACGTGGTCAGGGGAAAATGGCTACACCTTC; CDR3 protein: CASTWSGENGYTF
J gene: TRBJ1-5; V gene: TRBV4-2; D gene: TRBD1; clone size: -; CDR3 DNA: TGTGCCAGCAGCCGCGGGACAGGGGGGTCCCTGGAGGGCAATCAGCCCCAGCATTTT; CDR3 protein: CASSRGTGGSLEGNQPQHF
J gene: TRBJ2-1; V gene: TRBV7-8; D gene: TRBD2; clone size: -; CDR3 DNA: TGTGCCAGCAGCTCGGGGGGGGATAAGGACAATGAGCAGTTCTTC; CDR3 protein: CASSSGGDKDNEQFF
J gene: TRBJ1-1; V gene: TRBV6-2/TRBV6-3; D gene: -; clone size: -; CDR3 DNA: TGTGCCAGCAGTGCGAGGACAGTGAGGACTGAAGCTTTCTTT; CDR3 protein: CASSARTVRTEAFF
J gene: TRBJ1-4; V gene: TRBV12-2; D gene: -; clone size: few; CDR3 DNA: TGTGCAAGTCGCTTGAACCAGGACAGGGATTGTGAAAAACTGTTTTTT; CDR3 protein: CASRLNQDRDCEKLFF
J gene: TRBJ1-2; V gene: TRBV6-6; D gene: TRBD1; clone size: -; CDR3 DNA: TGTGCCAGCAGTGGACAGGGCCGCTACACCTTC; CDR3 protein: CASSGQGRYTF
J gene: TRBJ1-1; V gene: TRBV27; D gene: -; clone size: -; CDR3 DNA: TGTGCCAGCAGTTTATTGCAGGGTCGGATGAACACTGAAGCTTTCTTT; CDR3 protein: CASSLLQGRMNTEAFF
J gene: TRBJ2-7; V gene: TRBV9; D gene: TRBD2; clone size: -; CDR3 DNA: TGTGCCAGCAGCGCTACGGGGACTAGCGGATCATTCGGGACCTACGAGCAGTACTTC; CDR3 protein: CASSATGTSGSFGTYEQYF
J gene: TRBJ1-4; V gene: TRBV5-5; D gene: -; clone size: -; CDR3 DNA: TGTGCCAGCAGCCCACTTCCGGAGGTGACTAATGAAAAACTGTTTTTT; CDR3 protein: CASSPLPEVTNEKLFF
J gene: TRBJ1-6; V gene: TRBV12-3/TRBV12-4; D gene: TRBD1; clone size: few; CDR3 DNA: TGTGCCAGCAAGACAGGGGGGAATTCACCCCTCCACTTT; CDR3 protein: CASKTGGNSPLHF
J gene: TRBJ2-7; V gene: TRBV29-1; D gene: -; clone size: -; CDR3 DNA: TGCAGCGTTGCGACGGACAGACAATACGAGCAGTACTTC; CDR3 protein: CSVATDRQYEQYF
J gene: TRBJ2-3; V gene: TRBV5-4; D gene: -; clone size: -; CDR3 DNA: TGTGCCAGCAGCTTGGATATCGATACGCAGTATTTT; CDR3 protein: CASSLDIDTQYF
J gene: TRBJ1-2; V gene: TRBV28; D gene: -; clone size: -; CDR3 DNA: TGTGCCAGCCATGAGACATCTAACTATGGCTACACCTTC; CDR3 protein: CASHETSNYGYTF
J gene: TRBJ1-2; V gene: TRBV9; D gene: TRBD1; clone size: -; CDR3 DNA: TGTGCCAGCAGCGACCACAGGGGAGTTGGCTATGGCTACACCTTC; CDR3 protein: CASSDHRGVGYGYTF
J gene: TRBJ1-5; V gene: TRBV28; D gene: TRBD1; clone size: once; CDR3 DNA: TGTGCCAGCAGTCGGCAAGGGGGCTTCAATCAGCCCCAGCATTTT; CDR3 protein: CASSRQGGFNQPQHF
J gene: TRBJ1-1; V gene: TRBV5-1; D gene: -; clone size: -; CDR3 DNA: TGCGCCAGCAGCTTGGTTTCGGGGGACACTGAAGCTTTCTTT; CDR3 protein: CASSLVSGDTEAFF
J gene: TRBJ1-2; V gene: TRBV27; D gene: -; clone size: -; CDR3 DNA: TGTGCCAGCGGAAGGAGGGACCTCCTTAGCGACTACACCTTC; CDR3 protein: CASGRRDLLSDYTF
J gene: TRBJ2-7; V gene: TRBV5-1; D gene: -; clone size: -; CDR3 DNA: TGCGCCAGCAGCTCTTTCCCGAGAGGAGGAACCTACGAGCAGTACTTC; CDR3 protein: CASSSFPRGGTYEQYF
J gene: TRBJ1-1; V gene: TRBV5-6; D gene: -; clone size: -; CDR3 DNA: TGTGCCAGCAGCTTGTGGGGCGGAAACACTGAAGCTTTCTTT; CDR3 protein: CASSLWGGNTEAFF